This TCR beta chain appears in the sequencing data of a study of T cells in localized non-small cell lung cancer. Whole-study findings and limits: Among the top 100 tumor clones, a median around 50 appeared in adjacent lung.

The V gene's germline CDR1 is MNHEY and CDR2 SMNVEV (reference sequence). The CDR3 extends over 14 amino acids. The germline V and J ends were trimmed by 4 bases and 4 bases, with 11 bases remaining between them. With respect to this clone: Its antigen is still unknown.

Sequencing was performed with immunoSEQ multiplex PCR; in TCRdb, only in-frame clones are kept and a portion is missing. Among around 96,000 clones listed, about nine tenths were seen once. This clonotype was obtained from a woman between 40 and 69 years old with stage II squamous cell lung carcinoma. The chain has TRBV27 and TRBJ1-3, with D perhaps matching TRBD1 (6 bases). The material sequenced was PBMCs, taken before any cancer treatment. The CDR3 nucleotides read TGTGCCAGCAGTTCAGGGACAAGAGGAAACACCATATATTTT. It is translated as CASSSGTRGNTIYF.